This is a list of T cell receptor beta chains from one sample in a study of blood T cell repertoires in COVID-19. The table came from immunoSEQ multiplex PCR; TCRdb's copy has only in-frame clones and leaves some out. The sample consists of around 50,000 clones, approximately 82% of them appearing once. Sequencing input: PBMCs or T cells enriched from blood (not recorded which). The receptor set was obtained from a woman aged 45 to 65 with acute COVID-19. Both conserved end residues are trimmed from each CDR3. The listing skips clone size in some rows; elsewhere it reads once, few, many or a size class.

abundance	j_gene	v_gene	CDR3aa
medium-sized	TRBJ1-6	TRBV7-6	ASSEMRNSPLH
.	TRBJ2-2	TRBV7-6	ASSPGLAGGPNTGELF
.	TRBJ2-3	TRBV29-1	SGWDRGGTDTQY
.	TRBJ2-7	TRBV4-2	ASSPGTGDYEQY
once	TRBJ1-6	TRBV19	ASTTGRGDSPLH
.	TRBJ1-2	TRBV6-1	ASSEDPTGGLGGYT
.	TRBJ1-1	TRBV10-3	AITPGGGPNTEAF
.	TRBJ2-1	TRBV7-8	ASSLGQGPF
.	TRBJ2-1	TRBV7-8	ASSPRTLYNEQF
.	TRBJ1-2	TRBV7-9	ASSSHLPGYGYT
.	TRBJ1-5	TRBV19	ASSMIQSNQPQH
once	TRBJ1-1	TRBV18	ASSEELRTEAF
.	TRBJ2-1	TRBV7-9	ASTLPVQGASEQF
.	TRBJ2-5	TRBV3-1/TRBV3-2	ASSQVPTGGPGTQY
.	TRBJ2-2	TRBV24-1	ATSAATANTGELF
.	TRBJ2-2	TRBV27	ASSEAGMGTGELF
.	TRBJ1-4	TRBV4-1	ASSQGRQSNEKLF
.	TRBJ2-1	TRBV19	ASSKGGFHNEQF
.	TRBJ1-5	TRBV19	ASSATGAAYSNQPQH
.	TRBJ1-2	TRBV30	AWTGKAGGYT
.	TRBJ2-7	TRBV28	ASSVGGENYEQY
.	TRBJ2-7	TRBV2	ASSRDRETGEQY
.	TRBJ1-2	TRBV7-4	ASSRDSPPGYGYT
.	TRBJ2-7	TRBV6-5	ASIGGTLTYEQY
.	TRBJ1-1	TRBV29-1	SGKTGTNTEAF
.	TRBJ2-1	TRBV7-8	ASRRNTNEQF
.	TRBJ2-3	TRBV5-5	ASSLAGTDTQY